The rows below give T cell receptor beta chains drawn from one sample of a study of response to subunit inactivated influenza vaccine. TCRdb called the RT-PCR reads again in MiXCR, with one record for every CDR3 protein. The profile shows 650,000 to 850,000 distinct CDR3 sequences, approximately 13% of them singletons. This specimen consisted of PBMCs from blood, obtained 14 days before vaccination. The receptors come from a man aged 50-59 years who received an inactivated influenza vaccine. Both conserved end residues are part of each CDR3. Each record gives: V gene, J gene, clone size, D gene, CDR3 DNA, CDR3 protein. A D gene is named only where the DNA matches it firmly. Not every row has a clone size; where given, it reads once, few, many or a size class.

TRBV3-1	TRBJ2-1	many	TRBD2	TGTGCCAGCAGGAACTTCCAATCGGGACTAGCGGGAGGGCCCTCCTACAATGAGCAGTTCTTC	CASRNFQSGLAGGPSYNEQFF
TRBV3-1	TRBJ1-2	few	-	TGTGCCAGCAGCCGGGGGAACTCTAACTATGGCTACACCTTC	CASSRGNSNYGYTF
TRBV4-1	TRBJ2-7	-	-	TGCGCCAGCAGCCAAGAAGCCGTGTACGAGCAGTACTTC	CASSQEAVYEQYF
TRBV10-3	TRBJ2-7	many	-	TGTGCCATCAGTGAGTCTTGGTCTAGCTTACAGGAGCACGAGCAGTACTTC	CAISESWSSLQEHEQYF
TRBV7-2	TRBJ2-5	-	TRBD2	TGTGCCAGCAGGACCGGGACTAGCGGGGCGGAAGAGACCCAGTACTTC	CASRTGTSGAEETQYF
TRBV29-1	TRBJ2-5	-	TRBD2	TGCAGCATCCTGGGACTAGCGGGAGGGGAGACCCAGTACTTC	CSILGLAGGETQYF
TRBV6-1	TRBJ1-5	few	TRBD1	TGTGCCAGCAGTGAAGGACAATCCGGGACAGGGAATCAGCCCCAGCATTTT	CASSEGQSGTGNQPQHF
TRBV6-2/TRBV6-3	TRBJ2-5	few	-	TGTGCCAGCAGCCACCGAACCGCGGGGACCCAGTACTTC	CASSHRTAGTQYF
TRBV12-5	TRBJ2-3	few	-	TGTGCTAGTGGTTTAGACATCAATACGCAGTATTTT	CASGLDINTQYF
TRBV12-3/TRBV12-4	TRBJ1-1	many	-	TGTGCCAGCAGTCCAGGGTTTACTGAAGCTTTCTTT	CASSPGFTEAFF
TRBV7-2	TRBJ2-1	-	TRBD2	TGTGCCAGCAGCTTGGCTCCCGGGACTAGCTCCAATGAGCAGTTCTTC	CASSLAPGTSSNEQFF
TRBV15	TRBJ2-1	-	TRBD1	TGTGCCACCAGTAACCGGGACAGGGGTTCTAATGAGCAGTTCTTC	CATSNRDRGSNEQFF
TRBV6-1	TRBJ2-4	few	-	TGTGCCAGCACCCGAAGAGGGGGGTTAGCCAAAAACATTCAGTACTTC	CASTRRGGLAKNIQYF
TRBV6-2/TRBV6-3	TRBJ2-3	-	-	TGTGCCAGCAGTTACTCTAGCGGAGCAACCACAGATACGCAGTATTTT	CASSYSSGATTDTQYF
TRBV6-4	TRBJ2-3	once	TRBD2	TGTGCCAGCACTAAAGACGGGGGGGCTAGCACAGATACGCAGTATTTT	CASTKDGGASTDTQYF
TRBV6-5	TRBJ1-6	-	-	TGTGCCAGCAGTTTGGACAGAGCTACCGCACCCCTCCACTTT	CASSLDRATAPLHF
TRBV27	TRBJ2-2	-	TRBD2	TGTGCCAGCAGTCTCACCCGGACTAGCGGGTATTACGGGGAGCTGTTTTTT	CASSLTRTSGYYGELFF
TRBV12-3/TRBV12-4	TRBJ2-1	few	TRBD1	TGTGCCAGCAGCACTACAGGGGGCTATAACAATGAGCAGTTCTTC	CASSTTGGYNNEQFF
TRBV9	TRBJ2-1	-	-	TGTGCCAGCAGCGTAGCTCGGGGTATCGATGAGCAGTTCTTC	CASSVARGIDEQFF
TRBV5-1	TRBJ2-1	-	TRBD2	TGCGCCAGCAGCGGCACGACTAGCGGGAGCTCCTACAATGAGCAGTTCTTC	CASSGTTSGSSYNEQFF
TRBV6-1	TRBJ1-1	-	-	TGTGCCAGCAGTGTAATCGACACTGAAGCTTTCTTT	CASSVIDTEAFF
TRBV20-1	TRBJ2-5	many	TRBD1	TGCAGTGCTAGTCACAGGGGGCATCGAGAGACCCAGTACTTC	CSASHRGHRETQYF
TRBV7-2	TRBJ2-4	many	TRBD2	TGTGCCAGCAGCTCTAGCGGGAGAAACATTCAGTACTTC	CASSSSGRNIQYF
TRBV28	TRBJ2-6	-	-	TGTGCCAGCACCAGACATCGGACGGTTTCTGGGGCCAACGTCCTGACTTTC	CASTRHRTVSGANVLTF
TRBV18	TRBJ2-3	-	-	TGTGCCAGCTCACCAAAGCAGGGTCAGACGCAGTATTTT	CASSPKQGQTQYF
TRBV10-3	TRBJ1-1	few	-	TGTGCCGCCCTTAAAGGGTGGGGAGGCACTGAAGCTTTCTTT	CAALKGWGGTEAFF
TRBV4-3	TRBJ2-2	few	-	TGCGCCAGCAGCCAAGAAGGGGTCAGCACCGGGGAGCTGTTTTTT	CASSQEGVSTGELFF
TRBV24-1	TRBJ1-1	-	-	TGTGCCACCAGTGATACACGGGGACCGCCGAACACTGAAGCTTTCTTT	CATSDTRGPPNTEAFF
TRBV20-1	TRBJ2-2	few	TRBD2	TGCAGTGCTAGACTTCTAGCGGTGAACACCGGGGAGCTGTTTTTT	CSARLLAVNTGELFF
TRBV9	TRBJ2-2	many	-	TGTGCCAGCGCCCAGGGGCTAGCCACCGGGGAGCTGTTTTTT	CASAQGLATGELFF
TRBV28	TRBJ1-1	many	TRBD1	TGTGCCAGCAGTGTAACAGGGGTGAACACTGAAGCTTTCTTT	CASSVTGVNTEAFF
TRBV12-3/TRBV12-4	TRBJ2-2	many	TRBD1	TGTGCCAGCAGGGTACCGGGACAGGAGTTCACCGGGGAGCTGTTTTTT	CASRVPGQEFTGELFF
TRBV5-1	TRBJ2-2	few	-	TGCGCCAGCAGCGTGAGCGGTTCGAACACCGGGGAGCTGTTTTTT	CASSVSGSNTGELFF
TRBV7-9	TRBJ2-1	-	TRBD2	TGTGCCAGCAGCCAAACAACCGGGACTAGCGGGAGTAGGGAGCAGTTCTTC	CASSQTTGTSGSREQFF
TRBV14	TRBJ2-3	-	-	TGTGCCAGCAGCCAAGAATTAGGCGGGACTAGCACAGATACGCAGTATTTT	CASSQELGGTSTDTQYF
TRBV5-6	TRBJ2-7	-	TRBD2	TGTGCCAGCAGCCCCTGGGGTCTAGCGGGGGGCCGGTCCTACGAGCAGTACTTC	CASSPWGLAGGRSYEQYF
TRBV5-6	TRBJ1-5	few	-	TGTGCCAGCAGCTCCCAGTTGAGGGGAGGTCAGCCCCAGCATTTT	CASSSQLRGGQPQHF
TRBV28	TRBJ2-5	few	-	TGTGCCAGCAGTCCACAACCGGGACGACCGAACCAAGAGACCCAGTACTTC	CASSPQPGRPNQETQYF
TRBV20-1	TRBJ1-2	few	TRBD1	TGCAGTGCTAGAGAGCACGACAGGGGGTATAATGGCTACACCTTC	CSAREHDRGYNGYTF
TRBV20-1	TRBJ2-5	-	TRBD1	TGCAGTGCTAGAGATGGTCAGGGGGCAGAGACCCAGTACTTC	CSARDGQGAETQYF
TRBV28	TRBJ2-1	few	TRBD2	TGTGCCAGCAGTAGAGGGACTAGCGGGTATGGTGAGCAGTTCTTC	CASSRGTSGYGEQFF
TRBV12-3/TRBV12-4	TRBJ2-5	many	TRBD2	TGTGCCAGCAGTCACCCCGGGACTAGCGGGGCTGAGACCCAGTACTTC	CASSHPGTSGAETQYF
TRBV4-2	TRBJ2-2	-	-	TGTGCCAGCAGCCAAGTGAAGGGCTCCGGGGAGCTGTTTTTT	CASSQVKGSGELFF
TRBV4-2	TRBJ1-2	-	-	TGTGCCAGCAGCCAAGACCTCAGAATCTATGGCTACACCTTC	CASSQDLRIYGYTF
TRBV11-1	TRBJ2-1	few	-	TGTGCCAGCAGCTTAGAGCGCCGGGTTGGCATCTCCTACAATGAGCAGTTCTTC	CASSLERRVGISYNEQFF
TRBV19	TRBJ2-6	few	-	TGTGCCAGTAGTCCCGGGACACCTGGGAGCTCTGGGGCCAACGTCCTGACTTTC	CASSPGTPGSSGANVLTF
TRBV20-1	TRBJ2-2	-	-	TGCAGTGCTAAGGGAGGAGTTAACACCGGGGAGCTGTTTTTT	CSAKGGVNTGELFF
TRBV20-1	TRBJ2-7	-	-	TGCAGTGCTAGCTACGGGAGCCACTACGAGCAGTACTTC	CSASYGSHYEQYF
TRBV7-9	TRBJ1-5	few	TRBD1	TGTGCCAGCAGCCCCGGGACAGGGGGCGCTTATCAGCCCCAGCATTTT	CASSPGTGGAYQPQHF
TRBV15	TRBJ2-7	-	-	TGTGCCACCAGCAGGGGACTGCAGATCGAGCAGTACTTC	CATSRGLQIEQYF
TRBV29-1	TRBJ2-1	many	-	TGCAGCGTTGAACACCCGCCCTGGGATGAGCAGTTCTTC	CSVEHPPWDEQFF
TRBV4-2	TRBJ1-1	-	-	TGTGCCAGCAGCCAAGAGCCATGGTCGCAGGGCGGCACTGAAGCTTTCTTT	CASSQEPWSQGGTEAFF
TRBV5-4	TRBJ1-6	-	TRBD1	TGTGCCAGCAGCGCGAGGTGGACAGGGGGATATAATTCACCCCTCCACTTT	CASSARWTGGYNSPLHF
TRBV28	TRBJ2-1	many	-	TGTGCCAGCAGTTCACCCAGGACGGGACGGTACAATGAGCAGTTCTTC	CASSSPRTGRYNEQFF
TRBV11-2	TRBJ2-7	-	-	TGTGCCAGCAGCCCACCAAACAGGGTCGTCTCCTACGAGCAGTACTTC	CASSPPNRVVSYEQYF
TRBV6-2/TRBV6-3	TRBJ2-2	-	-	TGTGCCAGCAGGCCAGGGGCGAACACCGGGGAGCTGTTTTTT	CASRPGANTGELFF
TRBV12-3/TRBV12-4	TRBJ2-1	few	TRBD2	TGTGCCAGCAGTGACCGACTAGCCCGAGAGCAGTTCTTC	CASSDRLAREQFF